Listed below are T cell receptor beta chains from one sample, sequenced in a study of post-analysis software for immune sequencing data. TCRdb re-called the PCR reads with MiXCR, one entry per CDR3 protein. The sample yields hundreds of thousands of distinct CDR3 sequences, about 27% seen once. Input material: blood. The receptors shown here come from a girl aged 5 to 17 with multiple sclerosis. Each CDR3 is given with its conserved first and last residue. The order of the fields is D gene, J gene, CDR3 length, V gene, clone size, CDR3 protein, CDR3 DNA. D genes are given only for firm matches. Some rows mark clone size as missing; the rest say once, few, many or name a class of expanded clone.

d_call: TRBD1; j_call: TRBJ1-5; cdr3_length: 14; v_call: TRBV6-5; clone_size: few; cdr3_aa: CASSRRQGGQPQHF; cdr3_nt: TGTGCCAGCAGCCGACGACAGGGAGGTCAGCCCCAGCATTTT
d_call: NA; j_call: TRBJ1-4; cdr3_length: 15; v_call: TRBV6-1; clone_size: NA; cdr3_aa: CASISWGRVEEKLFF; cdr3_nt: TGTGCCAGCATATCCTGGGGCAGGGTGGAAGAAAAACTGTTTTTT
d_call: NA; j_call: TRBJ2-1; cdr3_length: 16; v_call: TRBV15; clone_size: NA; cdr3_aa: CATSRDAGRVLSEQFF; cdr3_nt: TGTGCCACCAGCAGAGATGCGGGCAGGGTTCTGTCTGAGCAGTTCTTC
d_call: NA; j_call: TRBJ2-4; cdr3_length: 16; v_call: TRBV6-6; clone_size: few; cdr3_aa: CASRGGTHQGKNIQHF; cdr3_nt: TGTGCCAGCAGGGGAGGGACACACCAAGGCAAAAACATTCAGCACTTC
d_call: NA; j_call: TRBJ1-5; cdr3_length: 15; v_call: TRBV7-9; clone_size: NA; cdr3_aa: CASSQAGHSNQPQHF; cdr3_nt: TGTGCCAGCAGCCAAGCGGGGCATAGCAATCAGCCCCAGCATTTT
d_call: NA; j_call: TRBJ2-5; cdr3_length: 14; v_call: TRBV2; clone_size: NA; cdr3_aa: CASRGGAGVETQYF; cdr3_nt: TGTGCCAGCAGGGGGGGCGCGGGCGTGGAGACCCAGTACTTC
d_call: NA; j_call: TRBJ2-2; cdr3_length: 14; v_call: TRBV5-1; clone_size: NA; cdr3_aa: CASSRDGNTGELFF; cdr3_nt: TGCGCCAGCAGTCGGGACGGAAACACCGGGGAGCTGTTTTTT
d_call: NA; j_call: TRBJ2-2; cdr3_length: 15; v_call: TRBV7-2; clone_size: NA; cdr3_aa: CASSLSYGYTGELFF; cdr3_nt: TGTGCCAGCAGCCTGTCATACGGGTACACCGGGGAGCTGTTTTTT
d_call: NA; j_call: TRBJ1-1; cdr3_length: 16; v_call: TRBV5-1; clone_size: few; cdr3_aa: CASSELKGGHDTEAFF; cdr3_nt: TGCGCCAGCAGCGAACTTAAGGGGGGCCACGACACTGAAGCTTTCTTT
d_call: NA; j_call: TRBJ1-1; cdr3_length: 13; v_call: TRBV27; clone_size: NA; cdr3_aa: CASIGGHDTEAFF; cdr3_nt: TGTGCCAGCATTGGGGGGCACGACACTGAAGCTTTCTTT
d_call: NA; j_call: TRBJ1-5; cdr3_length: 14; v_call: TRBV4-3; clone_size: few; cdr3_aa: CASSLYVGRLPQHF; cdr3_nt: TGCGCCAGCAGCCTGTACGTGGGGAGGCTGCCCCAGCATTTT
d_call: TRBD2; j_call: TRBJ2-5; cdr3_length: 16; v_call: TRBV11-2; clone_size: NA; cdr3_aa: CASSPRGSGNSETQYF; cdr3_nt: TGTGCCAGCAGCCCCCGGGGTAGCGGGAATTCAGAGACCCAGTACTTC
d_call: TRBD1; j_call: TRBJ2-1; cdr3_length: 18; v_call: TRBV6-1; clone_size: NA; cdr3_aa: CASSERKGTELFYNEQFF; cdr3_nt: TGTGCCAGCAGTGAGAGAAAGGGGACAGAGCTCTTCTACAATGAGCAGTTCTTC
d_call: NA; j_call: TRBJ2-5; cdr3_length: 14; v_call: TRBV5-6; clone_size: NA; cdr3_aa: CASSRQGFSAGQYF; cdr3_nt: TGTGCCAGCAGCCGACAGGGTTTTTCGGCGGGGCAGTACTTC